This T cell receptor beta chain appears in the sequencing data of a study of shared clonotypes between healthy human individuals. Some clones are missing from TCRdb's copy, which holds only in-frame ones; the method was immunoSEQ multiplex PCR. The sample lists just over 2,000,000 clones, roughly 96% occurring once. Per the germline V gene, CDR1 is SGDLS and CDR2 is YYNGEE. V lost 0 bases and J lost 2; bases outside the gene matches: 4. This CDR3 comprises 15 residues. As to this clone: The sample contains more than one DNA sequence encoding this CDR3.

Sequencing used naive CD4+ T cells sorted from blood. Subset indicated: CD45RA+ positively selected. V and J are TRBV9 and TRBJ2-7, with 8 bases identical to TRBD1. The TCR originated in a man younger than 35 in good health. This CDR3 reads CASSVGTGLTYEQYF. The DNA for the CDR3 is TGTGCCAGCAGCGTAGGGACAGGGCTTACCTACGAGCAGTACTTC.